This TCR beta chain came from a study of pediatric ulcerative colitis. Across the whole study: Most patients had pancolitis, and two had left-sided colitis. Study-wide results and limits: Compared with controls, ulcerative colitis showed greater blood-rectum clone sharing.

In the case of this clone: What it binds is not known.

CDR3 length equals 14 residues. V dropped 9 bases and J dropped 5; count of bases not matched to a gene: 10. The germline gives CDR1 MNHEY, CDR2 SVGAGI. One to two pinch biopsies were taken from the rectum during colonoscopy. No immunosuppressive drugs were given to ulcerative colitis patients before diagnostic colonoscopy. Sequencing was at survey level. Only in-frame clones appear in the TCRdb table, and some are missing; sequencing was by immunoSEQ multiplex PCR. The sample records around 37,000 clones, 75% being singletons. The rearrangement links TRBV6-5 to TRBJ2-7; 10 positions agree with TRBD1. The clonotype was recovered from a boy between 10 and 17 years old with severe ulcerative colitis. The material sequenced was gut tissue. This CDR3 is CASSTGQGFHEQYF. The CDR3, as DNA: TGTGCCAGTTCGACGGGACAGGGGTTTCACGAGCAGTACTTC.